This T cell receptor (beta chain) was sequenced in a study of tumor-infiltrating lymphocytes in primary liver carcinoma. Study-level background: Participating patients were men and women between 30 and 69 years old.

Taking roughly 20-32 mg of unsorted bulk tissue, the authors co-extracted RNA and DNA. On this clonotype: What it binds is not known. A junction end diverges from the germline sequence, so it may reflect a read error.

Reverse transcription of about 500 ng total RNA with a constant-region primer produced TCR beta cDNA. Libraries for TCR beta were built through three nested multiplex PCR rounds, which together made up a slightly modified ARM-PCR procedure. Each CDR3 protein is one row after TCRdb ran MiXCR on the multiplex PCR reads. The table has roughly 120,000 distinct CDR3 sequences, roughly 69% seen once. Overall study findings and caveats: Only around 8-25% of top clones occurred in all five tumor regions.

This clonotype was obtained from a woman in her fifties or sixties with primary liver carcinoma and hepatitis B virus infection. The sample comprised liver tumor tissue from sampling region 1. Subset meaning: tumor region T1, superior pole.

The CDR3 DNA sequence: TGTACCAGCATCGACGGACTAGCGGTCTATGAGCAGTTCTTC. It is translated as CTSIDGLAVYEQFF. V usage is TRBV11-1 and J usage is TRBJ2-1, with 10 bases fitting TRBD2. Germline CDR1 and CDR2: SGHAT and FQDESV (reference sequence). This CDR3 is built from 14 residues.